These 23 T cell receptor beta chains came from one sample sequenced in a study of T cell changes during pregnancy in multiple sclerosis. TCRdb keeps only in-frame clones here, not all; method: immunoSEQ multiplex PCR. Of 65,000 to 90,000 clones listed, 80% to 95% are singletons. The sample in question was peripheral blood, obtained in the first trimester of pregnancy. The receptors were gathered from a female donor with multiple sclerosis, enrolled in a pregnancy study.

The chain has TRBV2 and TRBJ1-3; TRBD1 is a possible D gene (5 bases). CDR3 length equals 13 residues. Trimming stripped 7 bases from V and 3 bases from J, with 10 bases between. Per germline, CDR1 SNHLY and CDR2 FYNNEI. CDR3 sequence reads: CASNQGFGNTIYF. CDR3 coding DNA: TGTGCCAGCAATCAGGGATTTGGAAACACCATATATTTT.

In this sample, this clone turned up a few times. V is TRBV6-5 and J is TRBJ1-2; a weak D match, TRBD1 (6 bases). Germline V gene data show CDR1 as MNHEY and CDR2 as SVGAGI. The V and J ends lost 3 bases and 8 bases respectively, with 13 bases between them. There are 13 residues in the CDR3. CDR3 DNA sequence: TGTGCCAGCAGTTATCATGACAGGCAGGGCTACACCTTC. Protein: CASSYHDRQGYTF.

The chain couples TRBV5-6 to TRBJ2-1; 8 nucleotides line up with TRBD2. The CDR3 length is 15 residues. CDR1 and CDR2 from the germline V gene are SGHDT and YYEEEE. V shed 4 bases and J 5 bases; nucleotides not matched to a gene: 8. CDR3 protein: CASSTGTRSDNEQFF. The CDR3 DNA is TGTGCCAGCAGCACCGGGACTAGATCCGACAATGAGCAGTTCTTC.

The CDR3 bases are TGCGCCAGCAGCCAAACAGGGGGGGAGACCCAGTACTTC. Residues: CASSQTGGETQYF. This chain uses TRBV4-1 with TRBJ2-5, with 8 bases identical to TRBD1. The length of the CDR3 is 13 residues. V was pared by 2 bases and J by 5 bases, with 1 base of the junction left unmatched. CDR1 and CDR2 from the germline V gene are MGHRA and YSYEKL.

This chain uses TRBV27 with TRBJ2-1, with TRBD1 matching 7 bases. This CDR3 comprises 15 residues. Per the germline V gene, CDR1 is MNHEY and CDR2 is SMNVEV (reference sequence). Losses at the gene ends were 2 bases for V and 5 bases for J; bases not matched to a gene: 6. The CDR3 DNA is TGTGCCAGCAGTTTACTGGACAGGACTGACAATGAGCAGTTCTTC. Encoded protein: CASSLLDRTDNEQFF.

CDR3 nucleotide sequence: TGTGCCAGCAGTTCCCTGACAGGGTCGATGAACACTGAAGCTTTCTTT. Amino acid sequence: CASSSLTGSMNTEAFF. This sequence joins TRBV6-5 and TRBJ1-1, with 7 bases that match TRBD1. CDR1 is MNHEY and CDR2 is SVGAGI in the germline V gene. V shed 4 bases and J 0 bases; nucleotides not matched to a gene: 8. This CDR3 is 16 amino acids long.

The chain carries TRBV19 and TRBJ1-5; weak D call: TRBD1 (6 bases). V lost 7 bases, J lost 9 bases, and 13 bases lay in between. Germline V gives CDR1 LNHDA, CDR2 SQIVND (reference sequence). The CDR3 is made up of 12 amino acids. This CDR3 reads CASTQGLGPQHF. The DNA for the CDR3 is TGTGCCAGTACCCAGGGGCTGGGGCCCCAGCATTTT.

J is TRBJ1-2 and V is TRBV2, with a tentative D call TRBD1 (6 bases). V was cut by 4 bases and J by 4 bases, with 16 bases left in between. The CDR3 is made up of 15 amino acids. Germline CDR1 and CDR2: SNHLY and FYNNEI. CDR3 sequence reads: CASSVSRGSGYGYTF. For the CDR3, the DNA is TGTGCCAGCAGTGTCTCCAGGGGCAGTGGCTATGGCTACACCTTC.

This clone was seen more than once but under ten times. The chain is built from TRBV28 and TRBJ1-6, with D unclear. Germline V gene data show CDR1 as MDHEN and CDR2 as SYDVKM. V dropped 1 base and J dropped 7 bases, with 8 bases sitting between them. The CDR3 is 14 residues long. The CDR3 DNA reads as TGTGCCAGCAGTTTATCTGGCTTAAATTCACCCCTCCACTTT. Its protein is CASSLSGLNSPLHF.

The V and J genes are TRBV10-3 and TRBJ1-1; D gene uncertain. V was trimmed by 7 bases and J by 4 bases, leaving 7 bases between them. Germline values: CDR1 ENHRY, CDR2 SYGVKD. This CDR3 has 11 residues. Here the CDR3 DNA reads TGTGCCATCATTAGCGGCACTGAAGCTTTCTTT. Protein: CAIISGTEAFF.

This rearrangement joins TRBV7-9 to TRBJ2-1, with D unclear. Trimming pared 5 bases from V and 5 bases from J, leaving 4 bases between. Germline V gene lookup returns CDR1 SEHNR and CDR2 FQNEAQ (reference sequence). The CDR3 extends over 11 amino acids. CDR3 in amino acids: CASSPDNEQFF. CDR3 DNA sequence: TGTGCCAGCAGCCCTGACAATGAGCAGTTCTTC. The whole variable domain, remainder taken from reference TRBV7-9 and TRBJ2-1, is DTGVSQNPRHKITKRGQNVTFRCDPISEHNRLYWYRQTLGQGPEFLTYFQNEAQLEKSRLLSDRFSAERPKGSFSTLEIQRTEQGDSAMYLCASSPDNEQFFGPGTRLTVL.

The genes are TRBV25-1 and TRBJ2-1; 8 bases match TRBD1. Germline trimming cut 3 bases from V and 3 bases from J; bases unmatched to any gene: 4. CDR3 length: 15 amino acids. The germline CDR1 and CDR2 sequences are MGHDK and SYGVNS. CDR3 protein: CASSDPGTGYNEQFF. CDR3 DNA sequence: TGTGCCAGCAGTGATCCGGGGACAGGCTACAATGAGCAGTTCTTC.

The chain recombines TRBV11-3 with TRBJ1-5, with D possibly TRBD1 on 5 matching bases. The CDR3 runs to 15 residues. With 3 bases removed from V and 0 bases from J, the gap between germline ends came to 9 bases. Per the germline V gene, CDR1 is SGHNT and CDR2 is YENEEA. In DNA, the CDR3 is TGTGCCAGCAGCTTTGGGGCAAATAGCAATCAGCCCCAGCATTTT. Its translation is CASSFGANSNQPQHF.

V and J are TRBV15 and TRBJ2-1; 7 bases are a match to TRBD2. The CDR3 loop spans 15 amino acids. Trimming took 3 bases from V and 6 from J; bases not matched to a gene: 8. The germline V gene has CDR1 LNHNV and CDR2 YYDKDF (reference sequence). CDR3 in amino acids: CATSRGFGTINEQFF. In DNA form, the CDR3 reads TGTGCCACCAGCAGGGGCTTCGGGACTATCAATGAGCAGTTCTTC.

The V gene is TRBV2, the J gene TRBJ2-1; D might be TRBD2 (7 bases). Germline V gene data show CDR1 as SNHLY and CDR2 as FYNNEI. The CDR3 length is 16 residues. V was trimmed by 2 bases and J by 0 bases, leaving 11 bases between them. CDR3 DNA: TGTGCCAGCAGTGAACGGGGGGCGATCTCCTACAATGAGCAGTTCTTC. The encoded protein is CASSERGAISYNEQFF.

This chain's CDR3 is CASTPRTGGNEKLFF. The CDR3 DNA is TGTGCCAGTACCCCTCGGACGGGAGGTAATGAAAAACTGTTTTTT. This chain uses TRBV19 with TRBJ1-4; D is unresolved. The length of the CDR3 is 15 residues. Germline CDR1 LNHDA, CDR2 SQIVND (reference sequence). V was shortened by 7 bases and J by 4 bases, with 16 bases between the two germline ends.

The rearrangement links TRBV11-2 to TRBJ2-1, with 9 bases identical to TRBD2. The V gene end was trimmed by 7 bases and the J gene end by 0 bases; junction bases not matched to a gene: 4. This CDR3 has 15 amino acids. CDR1 SGHAT and CDR2 FQNNGV come from the germline V gene. The CDR3 coding sequence is TGTGCCAGCACCTCTAGCGGGGCCTCCTACAATGAGCAGTTCTTC. Its translation is CASTSSGASYNEQFF.

The V call is TRBV6-5, the J call TRBJ1-6; D is perhaps TRBD1 (6 bases). Between the trimmed V and J ends, which lost 5 bases and 7 bases, there was a span of 9 bases. This CDR3 is built from 13 residues. Germline V gives CDR1 MNHEY, CDR2 SVGAGI. The CDR3 DNA reads TGTGCCAGCAGTGACAGGAGGAATTCACCCCTCCACTTT. Amino acids: CASSDRRNSPLHF.

CDR3 DNA: TGTGCCAGCAGGCAACTGGGGGGGTCTCCTGAAGCTTTCTTT. Its translation is CASRQLGGSPEAFF. This chain links TRBV6-5 with TRBJ1-1; tentatively, D is TRBD1 (5 bases). With 6 bases removed from V and 6 bases from J, the gap between germline ends came to 17 bases. The CDR3 is made up of 14 amino acids. Germline CDR1 and CDR2: MNHEY and SVGAGI.

The chain has TRBV6-1 and TRBJ1-4; a possible D gene is TRBD1 (6 bases). Between the trimmed V and J ends, which lost 7 bases and 5 bases, there was a span of 14 bases. CDR3 length: 14 residues. Germline V gene lookup returns CDR1 MNHNS and CDR2 SASEGT. Here the CDR3 DNA reads TGTGCCAGCACTAGAGGGGGAACCAATGAAAAACTGTTTTTT. Translation: CASTRGGTNEKLFF.

This sequence joins TRBV4-1 and TRBJ2-5; 8 positions agree with TRBD2. Per germline, CDR1 MGHRA and CDR2 YSYEKL. This CDR3 spans 15 amino acids. After removal of 1 base from V and 3 bases from J, the junction contained 4 bases not matched to a gene. The DNA of the CDR3 is TGCGCCAGCAGCCAAGTTCAACTAGCGGAAGAGACCCAGTACTTC. Its translation: CASSQVQLAEETQYF.

The genes are TRBV29-1 and TRBJ1-1, with 9 bases lining up with TRBD1. There are 15 residues in the CDR3. Germline CDR1 is SQVTM and CDR2 is ANQGSEA. The V segment lost 0 bases and the J segment 3 bases; nucleotides outside the gene matches: 5. The CDR3, as DNA: TGCAGCGTTGAAGATCCTTGGACAGGGGACACTGAAGCTTTCTTT. It yields the protein CSVEDPWTGDTEAFF.

V is TRBV6-6 and J is TRBJ1-2; D gene ambiguous. V lost 0 bases, J lost 2 bases, and 10 bases lay in between. The CDR3 extends over 15 amino acids. Looked up from germline, CDR1 is MNHNY and CDR2 is SVGAGI (reference sequence). The CDR3 is CASSYSMGRNYGYTF. The DNA of the CDR3 is TGTGCCAGCAGTTACTCGATGGGGAGGAACTATGGCTACACCTTC.